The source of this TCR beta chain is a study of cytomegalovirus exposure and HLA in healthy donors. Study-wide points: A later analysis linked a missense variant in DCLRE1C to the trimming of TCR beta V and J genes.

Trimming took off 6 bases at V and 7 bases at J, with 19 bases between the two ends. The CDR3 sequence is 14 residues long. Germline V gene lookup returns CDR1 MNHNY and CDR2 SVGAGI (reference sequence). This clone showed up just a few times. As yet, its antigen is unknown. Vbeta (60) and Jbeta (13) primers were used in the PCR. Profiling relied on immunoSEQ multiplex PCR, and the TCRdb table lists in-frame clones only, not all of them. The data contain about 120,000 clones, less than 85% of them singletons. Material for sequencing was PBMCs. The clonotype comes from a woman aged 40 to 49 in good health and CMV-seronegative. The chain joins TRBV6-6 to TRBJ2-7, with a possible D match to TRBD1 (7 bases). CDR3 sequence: CASRAGTRGEEQYF. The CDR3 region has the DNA TGTGCCAGCAGGGCCGGGACCAGGGGGGAGGAGCAGTACTTC.